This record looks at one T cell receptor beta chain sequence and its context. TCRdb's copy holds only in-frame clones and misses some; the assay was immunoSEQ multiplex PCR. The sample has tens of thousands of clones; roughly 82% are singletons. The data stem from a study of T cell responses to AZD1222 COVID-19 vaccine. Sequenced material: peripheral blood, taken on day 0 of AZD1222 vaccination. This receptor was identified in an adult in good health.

DNA of the CDR3: TGTGCCAGCAGCGTAGATCGTAGTAGGACACAAAAAGGAAACACCATATATTTT. This codes for CASSVDRSRTQKGNTIYF. The rearrangement joins TRBV9 to TRBJ1-3, with a possible D match to TRBD1 (5 bases). Looked up from germline, CDR1 is SGDLS and CDR2 is YYNGEE. V was pared by 0 bases and J by 4 bases, with 20 bases between. The CDR3 has 18 amino acids. Looking up the rest from reference TRBV9 and TRBJ1-3 gives the full variable domain: DSGVTQTPKHLITATGQRVTLRCSPRSGDLSVYWYQQSLDQGLQFLIQYYNGEERAKGNILERFSAQQFPDLHSELNLSSLELGDSALYFCASSVDRSRTQKGNTIYFGEGSWLTVV.